The present T cell receptor beta chain was sequenced within a study of T-cell reconstitution after alpha-beta-depleted transplantation in children (dated by TCRdb to the mid-2010s). General notes on the study: Using TCR repertoire profiling, the study followed T-cell immune reconstitution in a quantitative way in children after TCRalphabeta/CD19-depleted allogeneic hematopoietic cell transplantation.

Libraries came from PCR. Sequenced on an Illumina HiSeq 2500. TCR library preparation used molecular barcoding, with unique molecular identifiers applied to normalize quantification of the TCRbeta repertoire. Starting from the raw public reads, TCRdb applied fastp trimming at Q25, assembled clones with MiXCR and retained in-frame beta chains. Each entry is one CDR3 protein sequence, shown with its most common DNA and genes. The sample table contains roughly 160,000 distinct CDR3 sequences; only one count was recorded for around 10% of them. The ten largest clones take up under 15% of the sample. Regarding this clonotype: It lacks a known antigen. Per-nucleotide qualities are absent, and no much larger clonotype sits a single base away.

What the authors observed across the whole study: Apparently early alphabetaT-cell count recovery about two months after transplant reportedly relied on only several hundred rapidly expanded clones derived from non-depleted graft cells. The frequencies of hyperexpanded clones fell over the following months, and after one year, T-cell counts and TCRbeta diversity were mostly attributed to newly produced T cells. In some patients, the high TCRbeta diversity seen at day 60 was put down to recipient T cells and intrathymic progenitors that had survived conditioning.

The treatment or condition label, as the study defines it: allogeneic hematopoietic cell transplantation with graft depleted of TCRalphabeta T cells and CD19 B cells. The transplant recipients were children given TCRalphabeta/CD19-depleted allogeneic hematopoietic cell grafts. The sequenced sample was PBMCs, obtained before TCRalphabeta/CD19-depleted stem cell transplant. The clonotype comes from a boy aged 2-9 years with acute myeloid leukemia, due to receive a stem cell transplant.

This receptor carries the CDR3 CSAREWGGRARGEQFF. The DNA reads TGCAGTGCTAGAGAATGGGGCGGGAGGGCTCGGGGTGAGCAGTTCTTC. The chain is encoded by TRBV20-1 joined to TRBJ2-1; TRBD2 fits 9 bases in the junction. CDR1 and CDR2, per the germline V gene (reference sequence), are DFQATT and SNEGSKA. The CDR3 holds 16 amino acids from the cysteine to the phenylalanine. Of the read, only the CDR3 DNA is kept; its 48 bases are in frame from base 1. Germline trimming amounts to 0 bases on V and 9 bases on J, with 12 as the count of junction bases outside the gene matches.